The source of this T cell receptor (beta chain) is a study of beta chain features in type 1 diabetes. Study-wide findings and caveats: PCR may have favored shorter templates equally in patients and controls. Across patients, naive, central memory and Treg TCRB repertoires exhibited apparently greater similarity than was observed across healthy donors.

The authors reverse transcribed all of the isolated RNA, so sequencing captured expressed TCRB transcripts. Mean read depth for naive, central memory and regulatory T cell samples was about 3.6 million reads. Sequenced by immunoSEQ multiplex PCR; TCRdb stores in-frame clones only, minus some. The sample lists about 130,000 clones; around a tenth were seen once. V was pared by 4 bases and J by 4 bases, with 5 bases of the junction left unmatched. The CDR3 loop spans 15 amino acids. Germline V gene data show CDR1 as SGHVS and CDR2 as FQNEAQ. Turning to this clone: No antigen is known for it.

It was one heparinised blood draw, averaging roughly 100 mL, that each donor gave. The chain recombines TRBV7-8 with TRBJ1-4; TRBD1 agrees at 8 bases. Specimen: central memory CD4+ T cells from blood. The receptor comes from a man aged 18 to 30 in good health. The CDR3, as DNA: TGTGCCAGCAGCTCCAGGGGGCAACGTAATGAAAAACTGTTTTTT. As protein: CASSSRGQRNEKLFF.